Ten or more counts support the clone carrying this TCR beta chain. Amplification of TCR beta CDR3 regions used RNA transcripts. The first round was an RT-PCR with HTBI primers, and the second round was a multiplex PCR. TCRdb reprocessed the multiplex PCR reads with MiXCR, giving one entry per CDR3 protein. The table includes about 400,000 distinct CDR3 sequences, around 19% detected once. The data were obtained in a study of Graves' ophthalmopathy and Graves' hyperthyroidism. J was trimmed by 1 base and V by 3 bases; bases with no gene match: 10. Germline CDR1 is SGHTA and CDR2 is FQGNSA. The CDR3 runs 18 residues.

The TCR originated in a woman aged 18-29 years with Graves' ophthalmopathy. The sequencing sample was made of peripheral blood. The chain links TRBV7-2 to TRBJ2-2; TRBD1 matches at 8 bases. Here the CDR3 reads CASSFPRDRQGNTGELFF. The CDR3, as DNA: TGTGCCAGCAGCTTCCCCCGGGACAGGCAAGGGAACACCGGGGAGCTGTTTTTT.